The text below deals with one TCR beta chain. Its antigen is currently unknown. V gave up 0 bases and J gave up 15 bases, with 12 bases separating them. Germline-derived CDR1 and CDR2 are WSHSY and SAAADI. The CDR3 has 12 amino acids. The data derive from a study of T cell responses to AZD1222 COVID-19 vaccine. Some clones are missing from TCRdb's copy, which holds only in-frame ones; the method was immunoSEQ multiplex PCR. The sample carries around 130,000 clones, roughly 87% recorded once. General study findings and limits: Donors in the cohort were predominantly white British and more often female, and clonal diversity was possibly underestimated.

The sequence was collected from an adult in good health. The chain has TRBV10-2 and TRBJ2-1; possible D gene TRBD2, 7 bases. The material was peripheral blood, obtained on day 0 of AZD1222 vaccination. The CDR3 DNA sequence: TGCGCCAGCAGTGAGTCGGGGGGGGGCCTGTTCTTC. It yields the protein CASSESGGGLFF.